Listed below are T cell receptor beta chains from one sample, sequenced in a study of blood T cell repertoires in COVID-19. Assay: immunoSEQ multiplex PCR; the TCRdb copy retains only in-frame clones and omits some. Seen here are over 90,000 clones, around 85% observed once, and the top ten hold about 4.4%. Material for sequencing was peripheral blood. The receptors here all came from a man in his sixties with acute or convalescent COVID-19. The CDR3 runs from the conserved cysteine through the conserved F or W. Fields, in order: D gene, clone size, J gene, V gene, CDR3 DNA, CDR3 protein. A D gene is named only where the DNA matches it firmly. The size field is filled for only some rows; it gives once, few, many or a size class.

>TRBD1|few|TRBJ2-5|TRBV7-2
TGTGCCAGCAGCCCCCCGGACAGGAAAGAGACCCAGTACTTC
CASSPPDRKETQYF
>.|.|TRBJ2-7|TRBV4-2
TGTGCCAGCAGCCAAGCCTCCGAAACAGGGTCCGAGCAGTACTTC
CASSQASETGSEQYF
>.|.|TRBJ2-1|TRBV4-3
TGCGCCAGCAGCCACTACACAGGAAACAATGAGCAGTTCTTC
CASSHYTGNNEQFF
>.|.|TRBJ1-2|TRBV7-9
TGTGCCAGCAGCTTAGAACAGAGCTATGGCTACACCTTC
CASSLEQSYGYTF
>.|.|TRBJ2-7|TRBV4-1
TGCGCCAGCAGCCATCAAGAGGGCTCGGTGGGGGAGCAGTACTTC
CASSHQEGSVGEQYF
>TRBD2|once|TRBJ2-7|TRBV5-4
TGTGCCAGCAGGGATTCGAGGACTAGCGGGCTAAACGAGCAGTACTTC
CASRDSRTSGLNEQYF
>.|.|TRBJ2-7|TRBV2
TGTGCCAGCAGGCAGGAAACCTACGAGCAGTACTTC
CASRQETYEQYF
>.|few|TRBJ2-7|TRBV28
TGTGCCAGCAGTTTACAGGGTACCCACGAGCAGTACTTC
CASSLQGTHEQYF
>TRBD2|.|TRBJ2-1|TRBV5-8
TGTGCCAGCAGCCACACTAGCGGGAGGCGCAATGAGCAGTTCTTC
CASSHTSGRRNEQFF
>.|.|TRBJ2-1|TRBV5-6
TGTGCCAGCAGCTTCAGGGGAAGTTACAATGAGCAGTTCTTC
CASSFRGSYNEQFF
>.|.|TRBJ1-1|TRBV19
TGTGCCAGTAGGGTCTCGGTTGGAGGCACTGAAGCTTTCTTT
CASRVSVGGTEAFF
>TRBD1|.|TRBJ2-1|TRBV6-2/TRBV6-3
TGTGCCAGCAGTTCCGACAGGGGTTGGGATGAGCAGTTCTTC
CASSSDRGWDEQFF
>TRBD1|.|TRBJ2-1|TRBV11-2
TGTGCCAGCAGCTTCCGTCTTCGGACAGGGGATAACTACAATGAGCAGTTCTTC
CASSFRLRTGDNYNEQFF
>.|.|TRBJ2-5|TRBV29-1
TGCAGCGTTGACGAAGGGCTAAGGGGGGAGACCCAGTACTTC
CSVDEGLRGETQYF
>.|.|TRBJ2-3|TRBV9
TGTGCCAGCAGCGTAGCTGGGGGGTGGGGTGATGGCACAGATACGCAGTATTTT
CASSVAGGWGDGTDTQYF
>TRBD1|.|TRBJ2-7|TRBV15
TGTGCCACCAGCAGAGACCCGGGACAGTACAACTACGAGCAGTACTTC
CATSRDPGQYNYEQYF
>TRBD2|.|TRBJ2-1|TRBV27
TGTGCCAGCAGTTTATCGTGGGCGCAGAGACTAGCGGGAGTCTACAATGAGCAGTTCTTC
CASSLSWAQRLAGVYNEQFF
>.|.|TRBJ2-1|TRBV6-2/TRBV6-3
TGTGCCAGCAGTCTGCCGGGACTGAGCTCCTACAATGAGCAGTTCTTC
CASSLPGLSSYNEQFF
>TRBD1|.|TRBJ1-5|TRBV19
TGTGCCACCCGAGGAGGGACAGGAGCTAGCAGTCAGCCCCAGCATTTT
CATRGGTGASSQPQHF
>TRBD2|.|TRBJ2-1|TRBV2
TGTGCCAGCAGTAGACTAGCGGGGGGGCCCTACAATGAGCAGTTCTTC
CASSRLAGGPYNEQFF
>TRBD1|.|TRBJ1-2|TRBV14
TGTGCCAGCAGCCAAGATATCTTTCCGGACAGGAACTATGGCTACACCTTC
CASSQDIFPDRNYGYTF
>TRBD2|.|TRBJ2-5|TRBV5-4
TGTGCCAGCAGCAAAGGGACTAGCGGGAGTGAGACCCAGTACTTC
CASSKGTSGSETQYF
>TRBD1|.|TRBJ1-6|TRBV6-5
TGTGCCAGCAGGCGGGACAGGGGAAATTCACCCCTCCACTTT
CASRRDRGNSPLHF
>TRBD1|.|TRBJ2-1|TRBV7-6
TGTGCCAGCAGCTTCGACAGGGGGAGATTCAATGAGCAGTTCTTC
CASSFDRGRFNEQFF
>.|few|TRBJ1-2|TRBV9
TGTGCCAGCTCCCGGGCTACAGGGCCCTATGGCTACACCTTC
CASSRATGPYGYTF
>TRBD1|.|TRBJ1-5|TRBV12-5
TGTGCTAGTGGTTTGGGGGACAGATCAAATAGCAATCAGCCCCAGCATTTT
CASGLGDRSNSNQPQHF
>TRBD1|.|TRBJ2-1|TRBV19
TGTGCCAGTACCCCCGCCGGGACAGGGTCCTACAATGAGCAGTTCTTC
CASTPAGTGSYNEQFF
>TRBD1|.|TRBJ2-7|TRBV27
TGTGCCAGCAGGAGGGGGGGGACAGGGTCCTACGAGCAGTACTTC
CASRRGGTGSYEQYF
>TRBD2|.|TRBJ2-3|TRBV4-1
TGCGCCAGCAGCCAAGCCAAGGGACTAGCGGGAGCGGTAGAAGAGGATACGCAGTATTTT
CASSQAKGLAGAVEEDTQYF
>.|.|TRBJ2-3|TRBV2
TGTGCCAGCAGTGTCTCAGATACGCAGTATTTT
CASSVSDTQYF
>.|.|TRBJ2-7|TRBV12-3/TRBV12-4
TGTGCCAGCAGTTTAGAACAGGGCGAGCAGTACTTC
CASSLEQGEQYF
>.|.|TRBJ1-5|TRBV19
TGTGCCAGTAGTATGGAGTCGGGAACCCATCAGCCCCAGCATTTT
CASSMESGTHQPQHF
>.|.|TRBJ1-5|TRBV19
TGTGCCAGTAGTATACAACAGGGAGGGAATAGCAATCAGCCCCAGCATTTT
CASSIQQGGNSNQPQHF
>.|.|TRBJ1-2|TRBV7-9
TGTGCCAGCAGGACTACAGGGATAGGCGGCTACACCTTC
CASRTTGIGGYTF
>TRBD2|once|TRBJ2-1|TRBV11-2
TGTGCCAGCAGCCTCGTAGCGGGAAGCTCCTACAATGAGCAGTTCTTC
CASSLVAGSSYNEQFF
>.|.|TRBJ2-1|TRBV5-6
TGTGCCAGCGGTTTTTGGGCAGGGGTATACAATGAGCAGTTCTTC
CASGFWAGVYNEQFF
>TRBD2|few|TRBJ2-7|TRBV4-1
TGCGCCAGCAGCCAAGTGCCGGGACTAGCCTACGAGCAGTACTTC
CASSQVPGLAYEQYF
>TRBD2|.|TRBJ2-5|TRBV27
TGTGCCAGCAGTCAAAGCGGGAGGATCCAGTACTTC
CASSQSGRIQYF
>.|few|TRBJ1-1|TRBV6-5
TGTGCCAGCAGTTACTCGACAGGAATCGAAGCTTTCTTT
CASSYSTGIEAFF
>.|few|TRBJ2-4|TRBV2
TGTGCCAGCAGTTTTGAGACAGATAACATTCAGTACTTC
CASSFETDNIQYF
>TRBD1|.|TRBJ2-7|TRBV6-2/TRBV6-3
TGTGCCAGCAGCCCGAGGGGGCCGGCGGGCTACGAGCAGTACTTC
CASSPRGPAGYEQYF
>.|.|TRBJ1-2|TRBV10-3
TGTGCCATCAGTGAGCTCAGGGAAGGCTTTGGCTACACCTTC
CAISELREGFGYTF
>TRBD2|few|TRBJ2-3|TRBV19
TGTGCCAGTAGTAGGCGGACTAGCGGGAGGGCCAGCACAGATACGCAGTATTTT
CASSRRTSGRASTDTQYF
>.|.|TRBJ1-2|TRBV5-4
TGTGCCAGCAGCACGGACAGATATGGCTACACCTTC
CASSTDRYGYTF
>TRBD1|.|TRBJ1-5|TRBV25-1
TGTGCCAGCACCCCCTCTCGGGGACAGGGGGCAGGACAGCCCCAGCATTTT
CASTPSRGQGAGQPQHF
>TRBD1|.|TRBJ2-5|TRBV27
TGTGCCAGCAGCTACATGGGGACAGGGGGCCTTATGGAGACCCAGTACTTC
CASSYMGTGGLMETQYF
>TRBD2|.|TRBJ2-1|TRBV6-4
TGTGCCAGCAATGATCGACTAGCGGGAGATACCTACAATGAGCAGTTCTTC
CASNDRLAGDTYNEQFF
>TRBD1|.|TRBJ2-3|TRBV5-1
TGCGCCAGCAGCTTGGCCGGGACAGGGGACACAGATACGCAGTATTTT
CASSLAGTGDTDTQYF
>.|once|TRBJ1-2|TRBV6-5
TGTGCCAGCAGTTACCTTTTAGGAGGGGACGAATATGGCTACACCTTC
CASSYLLGGDEYGYTF
>.|once|TRBJ2-5|TRBV3-1/TRBV3-2
TGTGCCAGCAGCCAAGTGGCTAGCGAAGAGACCCAGTACTTC
CASSQVASEETQYF
>TRBD1|.|TRBJ1-2|TRBV19
TGTGCCAGTAGTACCGGGAGACAGGGGATCTATGGCTACACCTTC
CASSTGRQGIYGYTF
>.|.|TRBJ2-3|TRBV6-2/TRBV6-3
TGTGCCAGCAGTTACTCAGCGATAGATACGCAGTATTTT
CASSYSAIDTQYF